A single sample gave rise to the 8 T cell receptor beta chains below, sequenced in a study of breast tumors, draining lymph nodes, adjacent tissues. TCRdb independently ran MiXCR on the multiplex PCR reads; one entry per CDR3 protein. The repertoire holds approximately 23,000 distinct CDR3 sequences, 60% to 75% seen once, with around a quarter in the top ten. The sample was tumor-adjacent breast tissue. The source of these receptors is a female donor with breast cancer. Some clones in this sample may be carry-over from other donors' samples.

The V gene is TRBV20-1, the J gene TRBJ2-7; 13 nucleotides align to TRBD2. The J segment lost 3 bases and the V segment lost 5 bases, leaving 10 bases of the junction unmatched. This CDR3 has 16 residues. CDR1 DFQATT and CDR2 SNEGSKA come from the germline V gene (reference sequence). The CDR3 DNA follows: TGCAGTGCTTTACTAGCGGGAGGGCCGATCAGCTACGAGCAGTACTTC. Protein sequence: CSALLAGGPISYEQYF.

The genes are TRBV6-5 and TRBJ2-7, with D perhaps matching TRBD2 (5 bases). The CDR3 runs to 15 residues. V lost 4 bases, J lost 0 bases, and 13 bases lay in between. Germline V CDR1 and CDR2: MNHEY, SVGAGI. Here the CDR3 DNA reads TGTGCCAGCAGTTCCGAACTAGGCAGCTCCTACGAGCAGTACTTC. Amino acids: CASSSELGSSYEQYF.

This clonotype was seen only a few times. J is TRBJ2-1 and V is TRBV5-1; D uncertain. Trimming took off 9 bases at V and 7 bases at J, with 20 bases between the two ends. CDR1 and CDR2 (germline): SGHRS, YFSETQ. The CDR3 sequence is 14 residues long. The CDR3 nucleotides are TGCGCCACCCGGCCCCAGCCTTCCGGGAATGAGCAGTTCTTC. This sequence encodes CATRPQPSGNEQFF.

V and J are TRBV20-1 and TRBJ2-7; 7 bases fit TRBD1. Germline CDR1 reads DFQATT; CDR2 reads SNEGSKA (reference sequence). The CDR3 length is 14 residues. CDR3 protein: CTGALDRTPPEQYF. In DNA form, the CDR3 reads TGCACTGGTGCTTTGGACAGGACTCCCCCGGAGCAGTACTTC.

The chain is built from TRBV6-6 and TRBJ2-7, with D maybe TRBD1 (5 bases). Germline CDR1 and CDR2: MNHNY and SVGAGI (reference sequence). CDR3 length: 13 amino acids. Trimming removed 10 bases from V and 6 bases from J, with 19 bases in between. DNA for the CDR3: TGTGCCACTAACAAGCAGGGCGGCGGCGAGCAGTACTTC. This translates into CATNKQGGGEQYF.

V usage is TRBV9 and J usage is TRBJ1-2; D uncertain. V lost 1 base and J lost 6, with 16 bases in between. The length of the CDR3 is 15 residues. The germline V gene encodes CDR1 SGDLS and CDR2 YYNGEE. The CDR3 DNA follows: TGTGCCAGCAGCGTATCGGGCTTTGGGCCCGATGGCTACACCTTC. Its protein product is CASSVSGFGPDGYTF.

The chain is built from TRBV27 and TRBJ1-1, with D maybe TRBD1 (6 bases). Germline CDR1 is MNHEY and CDR2 is SMNVEV (reference sequence). The ends were cut back, 2 bases at V and 13 bases at J, with 20 bases in the middle. This CDR3 contains 14 residues. The chain's CDR3 is CASSLDGRGGRLFF. In DNA form, the CDR3 reads TGTGCCAGCAGTTTAGATGGTCGGGGGGGCAGACTTTTCTTT.

This rearrangement joins TRBV4-2 to TRBJ1-6; D is unclear. Between the trimmed V and J ends, which lost 3 bases and 9 bases, there was a span of 21 bases. Germline CDR1 LGHNA, CDR2 YNFKEQ. The length of the CDR3 is 17 residues. The DNA for the CDR3 is TGTGCCAGCAGCCACTCGCCGGGCTCCCCGTCGGGTTCACCCCTCCACTTT. It is translated as CASSHSPGSPSGSPLHF.